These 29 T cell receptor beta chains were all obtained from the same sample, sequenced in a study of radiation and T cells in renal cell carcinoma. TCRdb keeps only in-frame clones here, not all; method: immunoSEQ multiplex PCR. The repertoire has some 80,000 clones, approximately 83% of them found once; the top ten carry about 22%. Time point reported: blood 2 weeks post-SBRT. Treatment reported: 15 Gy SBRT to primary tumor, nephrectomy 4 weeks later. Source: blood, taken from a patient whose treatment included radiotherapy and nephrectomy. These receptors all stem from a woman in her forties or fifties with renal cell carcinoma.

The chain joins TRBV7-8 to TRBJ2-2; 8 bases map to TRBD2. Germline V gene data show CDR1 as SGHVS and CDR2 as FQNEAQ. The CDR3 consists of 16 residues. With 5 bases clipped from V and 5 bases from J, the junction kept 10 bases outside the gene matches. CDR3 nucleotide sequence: TGTGCCAGCAGCCATCATTGGCAGCGGGAGACCGGGGAGCTGTTTTTT. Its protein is CASSHHWQRETGELFF.

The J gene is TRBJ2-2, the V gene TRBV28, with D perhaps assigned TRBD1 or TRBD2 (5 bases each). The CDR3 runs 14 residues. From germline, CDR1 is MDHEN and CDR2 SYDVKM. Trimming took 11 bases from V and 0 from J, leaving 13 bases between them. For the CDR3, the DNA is TGTGCCGCCCGGGGACCGACGAACACCGGGGAGCTGTTTTTT. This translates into CAARGPTNTGELFF.

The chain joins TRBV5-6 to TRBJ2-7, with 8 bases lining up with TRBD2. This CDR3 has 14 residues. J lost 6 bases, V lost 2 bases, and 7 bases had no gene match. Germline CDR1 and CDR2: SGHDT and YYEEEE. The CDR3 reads CASSLAGALGEQYF. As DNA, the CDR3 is TGTGCCAGCAGCTTAGCGGGGGCCCTAGGCGAGCAGTACTTC.

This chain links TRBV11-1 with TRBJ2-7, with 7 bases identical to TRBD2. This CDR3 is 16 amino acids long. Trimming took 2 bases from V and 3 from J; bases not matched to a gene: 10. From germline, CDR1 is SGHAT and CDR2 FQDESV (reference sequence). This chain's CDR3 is CASSLSGPAGVYEQYF. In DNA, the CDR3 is TGTGCCAGCAGCTTATCGGGGCCGGCGGGAGTCTACGAGCAGTACTTC.

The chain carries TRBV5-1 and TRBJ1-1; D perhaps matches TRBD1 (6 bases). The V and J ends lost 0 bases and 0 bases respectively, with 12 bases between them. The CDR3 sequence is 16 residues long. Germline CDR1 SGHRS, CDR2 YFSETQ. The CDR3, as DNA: TGCGCCAGCAGCTTGGCCATGGGGGCCATGAACACTGAAGCTTTCTTT. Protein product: CASSLAMGAMNTEAFF.

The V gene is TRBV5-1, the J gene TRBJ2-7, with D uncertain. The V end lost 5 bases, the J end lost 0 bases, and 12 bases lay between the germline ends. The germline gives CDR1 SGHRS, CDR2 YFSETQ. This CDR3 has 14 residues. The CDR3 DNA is TGCGCCAGCAGAAAAACAGAAAACTCCTACGAGCAGTACTTC. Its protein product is CASRKTENSYEQYF. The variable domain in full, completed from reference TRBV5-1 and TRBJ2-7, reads KAGVTQTPRYLIKTRGQQVTLSCSPISGHRSVSWYQQTPGQGLQFLFEYFSETQRNKGNFPGRFSGRQFSNSRSEMNVSTLELGDSALYLCASRKTENSYEQYFGPGTRLTVT.

CDR3 sequence reads: CASRYVLKAPMAFF. CDR3 sequence (DNA): TGTGCCAGTAGATACGTACTGAAGGCCCCAATGGCTTTCTTT. The chain carries TRBV19 and TRBJ1-1, with no clear D. The germline V gene has CDR1 LNHDA and CDR2 SQIVND (reference sequence). The CDR3 length is 14 residues. With 6 bases removed from V and 11 bases from J, the gap between germline ends came to 22 bases.

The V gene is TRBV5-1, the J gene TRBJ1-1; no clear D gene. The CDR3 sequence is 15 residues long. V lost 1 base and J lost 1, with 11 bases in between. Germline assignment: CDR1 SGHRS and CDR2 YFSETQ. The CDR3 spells CASSLTSSGNTEAFF. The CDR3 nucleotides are TGCGCCAGCAGCTTGACGTCGTCGGGGAACACTGAAGCTTTCTTT. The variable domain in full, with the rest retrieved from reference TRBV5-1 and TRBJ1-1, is KAGVTQTPRYLIKTRGQQVTLSCSPISGHRSVSWYQQTPGQGLQFLFEYFSETQRNKGNFPGRFSGRQFSNSRSEMNVSTLELGDSALYLCASSLTSSGNTEAFFGQGTRLTVV.

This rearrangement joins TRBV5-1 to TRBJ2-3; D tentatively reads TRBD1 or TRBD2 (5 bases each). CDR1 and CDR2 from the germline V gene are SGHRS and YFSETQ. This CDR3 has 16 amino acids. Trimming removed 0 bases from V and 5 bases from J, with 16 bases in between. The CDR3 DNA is TGCGCCAGCAGCTTGGCGGGGCAGGGATTTTTAGATACGCAGTATTTT. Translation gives CASSLAGQGFLDTQYF.

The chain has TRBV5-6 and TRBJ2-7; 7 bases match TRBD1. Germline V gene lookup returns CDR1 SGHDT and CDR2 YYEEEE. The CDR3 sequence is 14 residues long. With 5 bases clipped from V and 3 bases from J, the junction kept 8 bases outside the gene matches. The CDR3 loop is CASRAGTVFYEQYF. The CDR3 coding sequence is TGTGCCAGCAGGGCCGGGACAGTGTTCTACGAGCAGTACTTC.

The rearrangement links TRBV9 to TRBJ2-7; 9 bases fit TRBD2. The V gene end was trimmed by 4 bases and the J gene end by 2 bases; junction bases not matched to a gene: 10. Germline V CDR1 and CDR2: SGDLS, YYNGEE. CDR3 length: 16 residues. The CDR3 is CASSLASTSGAYEQYF. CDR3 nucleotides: TGTGCCAGCAGCTTAGCGTCGACTAGCGGAGCCTACGAGCAGTACTTC.

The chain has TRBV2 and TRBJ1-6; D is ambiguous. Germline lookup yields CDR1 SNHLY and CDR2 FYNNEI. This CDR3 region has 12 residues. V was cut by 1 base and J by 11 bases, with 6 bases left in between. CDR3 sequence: CASSEGLAPLHF. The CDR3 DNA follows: TGTGCCAGCAGTGAAGGGCTAGCACCCCTCCACTTT.

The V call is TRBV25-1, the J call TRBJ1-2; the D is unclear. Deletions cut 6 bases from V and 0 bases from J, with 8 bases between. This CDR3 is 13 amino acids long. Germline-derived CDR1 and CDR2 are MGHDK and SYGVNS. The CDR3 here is CASSQISNYGYTF. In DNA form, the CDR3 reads TGTGCCAGCAGCCAGATATCTAACTATGGCTACACCTTC.

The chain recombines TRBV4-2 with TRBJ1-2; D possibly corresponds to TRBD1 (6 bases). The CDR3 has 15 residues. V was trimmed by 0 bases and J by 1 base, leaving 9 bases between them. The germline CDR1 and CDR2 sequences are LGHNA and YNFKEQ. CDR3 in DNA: TGTGCCAGCAGCCAAGACGGACAGCTTAACTATGGCTACACCTTC. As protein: CASSQDGQLNYGYTF.

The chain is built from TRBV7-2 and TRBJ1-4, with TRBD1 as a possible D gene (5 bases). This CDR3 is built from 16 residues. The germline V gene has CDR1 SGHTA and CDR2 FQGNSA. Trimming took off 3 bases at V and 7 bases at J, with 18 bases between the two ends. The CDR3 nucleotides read TGTGCCAGCAGCTTCGGGTGGGAGGGGCGCGGTGAAAAACTGTTTTTT. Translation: CASSFGWEGRGEKLFF. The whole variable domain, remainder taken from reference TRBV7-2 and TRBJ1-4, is GAGVSQSPSNKVTEKGKDVELRCDPISGHTALYWYRQSLGQGLEFLIYFQGNSAPDKSGLPSDRFSAERTGGSVSTLTIQRTQQEDSAVYLCASSFGWEGRGEKLFFGSGTQLSVL.

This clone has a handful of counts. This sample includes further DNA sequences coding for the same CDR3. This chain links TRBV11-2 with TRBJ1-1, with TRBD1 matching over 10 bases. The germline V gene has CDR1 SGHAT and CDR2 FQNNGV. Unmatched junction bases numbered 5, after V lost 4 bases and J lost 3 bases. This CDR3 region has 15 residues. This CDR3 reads CASSSSDRGDTEAFF. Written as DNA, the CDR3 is TGTGCCAGCAGCTCATCGGACAGGGGGGACACTGAAGCTTTCTTT.

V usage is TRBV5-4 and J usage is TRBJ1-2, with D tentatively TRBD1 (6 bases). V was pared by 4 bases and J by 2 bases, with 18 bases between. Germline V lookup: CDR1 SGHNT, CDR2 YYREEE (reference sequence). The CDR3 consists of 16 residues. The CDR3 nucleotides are TGTGCCAGCAGCCCCCTTCCGAGGGGGGGAAACTATGGCTACACCTTC. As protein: CASSPLPRGGNYGYTF.

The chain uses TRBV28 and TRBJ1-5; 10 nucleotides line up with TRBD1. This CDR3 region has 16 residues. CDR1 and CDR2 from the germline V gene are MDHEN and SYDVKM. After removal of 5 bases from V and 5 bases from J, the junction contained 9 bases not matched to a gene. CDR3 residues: CASSEMGQGFDQPQHF. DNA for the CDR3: TGTGCCAGCAGTGAAATGGGACAGGGGTTTGATCAGCCCCAGCATTTT. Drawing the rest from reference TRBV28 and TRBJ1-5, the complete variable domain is DVKVTQSSRYLVKRTGEKVFLECVQDMDHENMFWYRQDPGLGLRLIYFSYDVKMKEKGDIPEGYSVSREKKERFSLILESASTNQTSMYLCASSEMGQGFDQPQHFGDGTRLSIL.

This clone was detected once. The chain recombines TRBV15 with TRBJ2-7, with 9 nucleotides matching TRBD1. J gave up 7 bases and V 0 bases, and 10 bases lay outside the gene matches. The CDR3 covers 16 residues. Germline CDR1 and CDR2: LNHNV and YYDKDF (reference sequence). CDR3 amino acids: CATSRDLGQGGREQYF. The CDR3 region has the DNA TGTGCCACCAGCAGAGATCTGGGACAGGGTGGTCGGGAGCAGTACTTC.

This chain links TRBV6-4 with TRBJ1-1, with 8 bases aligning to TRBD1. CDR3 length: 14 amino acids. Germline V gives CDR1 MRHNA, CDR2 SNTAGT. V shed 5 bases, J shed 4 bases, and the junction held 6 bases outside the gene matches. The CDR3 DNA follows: TGTGCCAGCAGTTCACAGGGGGGCGGCACTGAAGCTTTCTTT. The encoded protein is CASSSQGGGTEAFF.

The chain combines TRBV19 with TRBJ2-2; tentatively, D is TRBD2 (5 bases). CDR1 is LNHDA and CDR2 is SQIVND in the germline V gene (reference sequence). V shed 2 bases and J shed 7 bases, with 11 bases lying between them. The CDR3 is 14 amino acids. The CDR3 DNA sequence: TGTGCCAGTAGTATATTTCGGGAAAGCGGGGAGCTGTTTTTT. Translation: CASSIFRESGELFF.

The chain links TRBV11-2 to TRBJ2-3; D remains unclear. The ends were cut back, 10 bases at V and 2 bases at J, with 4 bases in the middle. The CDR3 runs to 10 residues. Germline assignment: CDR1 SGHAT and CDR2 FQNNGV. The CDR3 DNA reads TGTGCCATTTACACAGATACGCAGTATTTT. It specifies CAIYTDTQYF.

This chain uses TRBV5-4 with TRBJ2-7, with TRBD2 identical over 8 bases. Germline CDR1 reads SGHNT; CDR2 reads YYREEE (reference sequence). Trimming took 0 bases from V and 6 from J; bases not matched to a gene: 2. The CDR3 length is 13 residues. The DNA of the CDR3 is TGTGCCAGCAGCTTGGAGCGGGAGACCGAGCAGTACTTC. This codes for CASSLERETEQYF.

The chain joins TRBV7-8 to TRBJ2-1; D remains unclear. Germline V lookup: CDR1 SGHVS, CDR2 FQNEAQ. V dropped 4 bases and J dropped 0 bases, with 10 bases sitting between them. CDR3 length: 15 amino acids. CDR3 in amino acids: CASSSAKPSYNEQFF. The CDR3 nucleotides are TGTGCCAGCAGCTCAGCGAAGCCCTCCTACAATGAGCAGTTCTTC.

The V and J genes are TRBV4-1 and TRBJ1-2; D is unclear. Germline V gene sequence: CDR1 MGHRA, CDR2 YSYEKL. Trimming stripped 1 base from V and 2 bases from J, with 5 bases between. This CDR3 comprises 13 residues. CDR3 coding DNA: TGCGCCAGCAGCCAAGTGGGAAACTATGGCTACACCTTC. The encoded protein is CASSQVGNYGYTF.

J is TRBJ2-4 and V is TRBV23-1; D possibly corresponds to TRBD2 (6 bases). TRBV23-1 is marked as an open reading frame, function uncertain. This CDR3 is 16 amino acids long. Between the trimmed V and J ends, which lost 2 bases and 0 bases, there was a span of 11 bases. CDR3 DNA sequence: TGCGCCAGCAGTCAACTGGGGGGTTTAGCCAAAAACATTCAGTACTTC. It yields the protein CASSQLGGLAKNIQYF.

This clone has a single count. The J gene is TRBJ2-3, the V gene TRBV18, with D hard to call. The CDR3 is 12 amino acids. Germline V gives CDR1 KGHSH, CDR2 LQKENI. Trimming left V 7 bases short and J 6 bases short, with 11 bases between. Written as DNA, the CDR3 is TGTGCCAGCTTACTAACGGCCGATACGCAGTATTTT. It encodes CASLLTADTQYF.

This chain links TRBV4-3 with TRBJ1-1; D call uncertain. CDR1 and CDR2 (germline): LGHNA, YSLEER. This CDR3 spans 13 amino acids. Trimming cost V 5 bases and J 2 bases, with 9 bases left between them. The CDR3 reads CASSSRHNTEAFF. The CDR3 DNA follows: TGCGCCAGCAGCAGTCGACACAACACTGAAGCTTTCTTT.

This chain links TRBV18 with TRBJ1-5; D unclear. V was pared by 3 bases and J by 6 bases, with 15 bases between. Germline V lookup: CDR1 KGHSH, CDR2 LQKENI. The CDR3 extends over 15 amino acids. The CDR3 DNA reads TGTGCCAGCTCACCGACCAACGGTCTCCCTCAGCCCCAGCATTTT. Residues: CASSPTNGLPQPQHF.